One and the same sample provided the 11 T cell receptor beta chains below, sequenced in a study of beta chain features in type 1 diabetes. The study, taken as a whole, reports: Patients with Type 1 diabetes showed moderately but significantly shorter TCRB CDR3s in all four CD4+ subsets.

What was sequenced were expressed TCRB transcripts, since all of the isolated RNA had been reverse transcribed. Using immunoSEQ multiplex PCR, the repertoire was profiled, and TCRdb retains in-frame clones only, with some absent. The sample yields approximately 44,000 clones, approximately 68% seen once. Antigens of these TCRs are unknown. Sequencing was done on a sample of Tregs from blood. The receptor source for this set is a woman between 18 and 29 years old with type 1 diabetes.

The gene calls are TRBV5-8 and TRBJ2-1, with 7 bases identical to TRBD2. This CDR3 region has 18 residues. Trimming took 0 bases from V and 3 from J; bases not matched to a gene: 12. Germline assignment: CDR1 SGHTS and CDR2 YDEGEE. DNA for the CDR3: TGTGCCAGCAGCTTGGTGGGGTGGGCGGGAGCGGTCTACAATGAGCAGTTCTTC. Amino acid sequence: CASSLVGWAGAVYNEQFF.

The chain couples TRBV10-1 to TRBJ2-5; a weak D match, TRBD2 (5 bases). V lost 2 bases and J 4 bases, leaving 5 bases between the germline ends. The germline gives CDR1 WNHNN, CDR2 SYGVQD (reference sequence). The CDR3 consists of 12 residues. For the CDR3, the DNA is TGCGCCAGCAGTGAGAGCGGAGAGACCCAGTACTTC. The encoded protein is CASSESGETQYF.

V gene TRBV7-9 combines with J gene TRBJ2-3; 7 bases match TRBD2. This CDR3 is built from 17 residues. Germline assignment: CDR1 SEHNR and CDR2 FQNEAQ (reference sequence). Trimming took 6 bases from V and 1 from J; bases not matched to a gene: 13. The CDR3 is CASSAGDLRAGTDTQYF. The CDR3 DNA follows: TGTGCCAGCAGTGCGGGGGATCTCAGGGCTGGCACAGATACGCAGTATTTT.

The chain combines TRBV28 with TRBJ1-4; 7 nucleotides align to TRBD1. The trim removed 2 bases at V and 11 bases at J, leaving 14 bases unmatched. This CDR3 region has 16 residues. In germline, CDR1 is MDHEN, CDR2 SYDVKM. The CDR3 nucleotides read TGTGCCAGCAGTTTAGGATCTTTTCGACAGGGCCAGAAACTGTTTTTT. This sequence encodes CASSLGSFRQGQKLFF.

The chain couples TRBV5-6 to TRBJ1-1, with a possible D match to TRBD1 (6 bases). The CDR3 totals 15 residues. Trimming took off 6 bases at V and 0 bases at J, with 15 bases between the two ends. Germline loops: CDR1 SGHDT, CDR2 YYEEEE. Written as DNA, the CDR3 is TGTGCCAGCACCCCCCTCGGACAGTTGAACACTGAAGCTTTCTTT. Translated: CASTPLGQLNTEAFF. The variable domain in full, with the rest retrieved from reference TRBV5-6 and TRBJ1-1, is DAGVTQSPTHLIKTRGQQVTLRCSPKSGHDTVSWYQQALGQGPQFIFQYYEEEERQRGNFPDRFSGHQFPNYSSELNVNALLLGDSALYLCASTPLGQLNTEAFFGQGTRLTVV.

V gene TRBV10-3 combines with J gene TRBJ2-1, with D uncertain. Per the germline V gene, CDR1 is ENHRY and CDR2 is SYGVKD. The CDR3 sequence is 12 residues long. Trimming shortened V by 0 bases and J by 12 bases, and 9 bases separated the two germline ends. The CDR3 coding sequence is TGTGCCATCAGTGAGTCTGCGGCCGGGCAGTTCTTC. Translated: CAISESAAGQFF.

This sequence joins TRBV6-7 and TRBJ1-1, with D unclear. TRBV6-7 is noted as an ORF with a role that remains uncertain. CDR3 length: 16 amino acids. The V gene lost 9 bases and the J gene lost 8 bases, with 28 bases spanning the gap. The CDR3 sequence is CASPYWYEGGPAEAFF. Written as DNA, the CDR3 is TGTGCCAGTCCCTACTGGTATGAAGGAGGGCCAGCCGAAGCTTTCTTT.

J is TRBJ1-3 and V is TRBV5-1; weak D call: TRBD1 (5 bases). The CDR3 runs to 14 residues. Trimming removed 4 bases at V and 2 bases at J, with 10 bases between. Germline CDR1 and CDR2: SGHRS and YFSETQ. CDR3 sequence: CASSSGTAGNTIYF. CDR3 DNA sequence: TGCGCCAGCAGCAGCGGGACGGCTGGAAACACCATATATTTT.

The V call is TRBV7-2, the J call TRBJ1-5; 7 nucleotides agree with TRBD1. Germline V lookup: CDR1 SGHTA, CDR2 FQGNSA. V shed 1 base and J 7 bases; nucleotides not matched to a gene: 7. This CDR3 has 15 residues. This CDR3 reads CASSLGQGGWQPQHF. Here the CDR3 DNA reads TGTGCCAGCAGCTTAGGTCAGGGGGGTTGGCAGCCCCAGCATTTT.

The genes are TRBV30 and TRBJ2-7, with TRBD2 matching 9 bases. The trim removed 8 bases at V and 0 bases at J, leaving 8 bases unmatched. The length of the CDR3 is 14 residues. CDR1 and CDR2 (germline): GTSNPN, SVGIG (reference sequence). CDR3 DNA: TGTGCCGGAAAGACTAGCGGAAACTCCTACGAGCAGTACTTC. This codes for CAGKTSGNSYEQYF.

The genes are TRBV5-1 and TRBJ2-7, with 7 bases aligning to TRBD1. The CDR3 contains 15 residues. Per germline, CDR1 SGHRS and CDR2 YFSETQ. Unmatched junction bases numbered 6, after V lost 0 bases and J lost 3 bases. The CDR3 sequence is CASSLVATGNYEQYF. In DNA form, the CDR3 reads TGCGCCAGCAGCTTGGTGGCGACAGGGAACTACGAGCAGTACTTC.